Described below is a single T cell receptor (beta chain) sequence and its context. The length of the CDR3 is 13 residues. CDR1 is SQVTM, CDR2 ANQGSEA, per germline. The ends were cut back, 5 bases at V and 4 bases at J, with 14 bases in the middle. The data stem from a study of CD8+ T cells in alopecia areata. The overall study: Patients received oral tofacitinib, 5 to 10 mg twice daily, for moderate-to-severe alopecia areata.

TCR sequencing used cDNA made by reverse transcription of extracted RNA. Produced via immunoSEQ multiplex PCR; TCRdb's table is partial and in-frame only. The sample contains about 250,000 clones, roughly 69% of which appear only once. The source was CD4+ T cells sorted from blood, collected at week 0. The TCR was taken from a human donor with alopecia areata. V gene TRBV29-1 combines with J gene TRBJ2-5; weak D call: TRBD1 (7 bases). The CDR3 sequence: CSVRGQGGETQYF. In DNA, the CDR3 is TGCAGCGTTCGAGGGCAGGGGGGAGAGACCCAGTACTTC.